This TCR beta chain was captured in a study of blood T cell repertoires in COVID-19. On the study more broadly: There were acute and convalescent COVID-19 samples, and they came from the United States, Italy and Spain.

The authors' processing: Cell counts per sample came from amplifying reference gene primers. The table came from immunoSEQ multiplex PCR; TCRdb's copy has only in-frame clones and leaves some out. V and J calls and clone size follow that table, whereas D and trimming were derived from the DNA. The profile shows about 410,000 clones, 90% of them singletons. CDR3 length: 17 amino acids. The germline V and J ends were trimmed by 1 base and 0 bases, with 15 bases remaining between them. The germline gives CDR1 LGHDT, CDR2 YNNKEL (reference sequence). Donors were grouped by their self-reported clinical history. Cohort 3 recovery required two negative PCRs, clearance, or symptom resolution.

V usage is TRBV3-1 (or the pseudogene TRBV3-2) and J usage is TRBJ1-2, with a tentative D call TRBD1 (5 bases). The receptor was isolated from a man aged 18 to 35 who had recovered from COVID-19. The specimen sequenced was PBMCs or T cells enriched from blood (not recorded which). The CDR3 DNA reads TGTGCCAGCAGCCAAGTGGTGGGCGGAGGGGCTAACTATGGCTACACCTTC. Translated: CASSQVVGGGANYGYTF.